This TCR beta chain stems from a study of a mutant IDH1 vaccine in newly diagnosed glioma. Across the whole study: Previous care, which was radiotherapy, temozolomide, or both, most often involved both.

TCRdb's copy holds only in-frame clones and misses some; the assay was immunoSEQ multiplex PCR. There are tens of thousands of clones in the sample; 75% to 90% occur only once, and 6.2% lies in the top ten. This sample's time point: week 23, last vaccination. Topical imiquimod accompanied each vaccine dose, which consisted of 300 ug of mutant IDH1 20-mer peptide. The CDR3 covers 13 residues. V shed 0 bases and J shed 4 bases, with 6 bases lying between them. CDR1 LGHNA and CDR2 YNFKEQ come from the germline V gene. Comment on this clone: What it binds is unknown.

The rearrangement joins TRBV4-2 to TRBJ1-2; D unclear. This receptor was taken from a man in his forties with glioma. This material consisted of PBMCs, taken from a glioma patient whose treatment included an IDH1 peptide vaccine. CDR3 amino acids: CASSQDQIYGYTF. The CDR3 DNA follows: TGTGCCAGCAGCCAAGATCAGATCTATGGCTACACCTTC.